This T cell receptor beta chain was profiled in a study of cytomegalovirus exposure and HLA in healthy donors. V dropped 7 bases and J dropped 3; count of bases not matched to a gene: 24. The CDR3 extends over 19 amino acids. Germline V gene sequence: CDR1 ENHRY, CDR2 SYGVKD. PCR involved 60 Vbeta and 13 Jbeta primers. Assay: immunoSEQ multiplex PCR; the TCRdb copy retains only in-frame clones and omits some. The data hold under 200,000 clones, with around 80% observed a single time. This sequence was found in a male donor in good health and CMV-seropositive. The chain uses TRBV10-3 and TRBJ2-7, with 7 bases identical to TRBD2. What was sequenced was PBMCs. The CDR3 loop reads CAITRNRTSGVPLFYEQYF. The CDR3 DNA sequence: TGTGCCATCACCCGAAACAGGACTAGTGGGGTACCATTGTTCTACGAGCAGTACTTC.